The 7 T cell receptor delta chains below all came from one sample that was sequenced in a study of γδ T cells in repeated Plasmodium falciparum infection. Gammadelta T cells were flow-sorted from PBMC into Vgamma9/Vdelta2+ and Vdelta2-negative populations for bulk analysis. TCRdb repeated clone calling on the multiplex PCR reads with CATT. The data contain 50,000 to 55,000 delta-chain clones, approximately 2% of them singletons. The material sequenced was gamma-delta T cells from blood. The receptors were sampled from a pool of human donors (malaria-infected and uninfected, not separated).

Comments on this clone: This likely reflects a read error, since a far larger clone is one base away. The sample contains more than one DNA sequence encoding this CDR3. This chain links TRDV1 with TRDJ1, with 11 bases fitting TRDD3. The J gene, left out of TCRdb, was set here by checking the DNA against germline. The CDR3 contains 24 residues. Germline CDR1 TSWWSYY, CDR2 QGS. The CDR3, as DNA: TGTGCTCTTGGGGAACTAGACGCATCTGACTTCCCGTACTGGGGGATATGTGGTACCGATGAACTCATCTTT. Translation gives CALGELDASDFPYWGICGTDELIF.

To note about this clone: This sequence is one base from a far larger clone and is likely a read error. Other nucleotide sequences in the sample specify the same CDR3. The chain recombines TRDV1 with TRDJ1; weak D call: TRDD3 (5 bases). The J gene is absent in TCRdb and was assigned here via DNA matching to germline. The CDR3 sequence is 15 residues long. Per the germline V gene, CDR1 is TSWWSYY and CDR2 is QGS. The V gene lost 9 bases and the J gene lost 7 bases, with 24 bases spanning the gap. The CDR3: CALRGGGYAIGKLIF. The DNA for the CDR3 is TGTGCTCTAAGGGGAGGGGGGTACGCGATCGGTAAACTCATCTTT.

As for this clone: TCRdb has a much larger clone's protein, which differs at residue 14 from the translation of this DNA, likely because of a read error; what is shown is the protein translated from the DNA. The chain recombines TRAV38-2/DV8 with TRDJ1, with TRDD3 matching 11 bases. The J gene is not listed in TCRdb, so it was assigned here from a DNA match to germline. Trimming at V came to 5 bases and at J to 4 bases, leaving 22 bases not matched to a gene. The length of the CDR3 is 20 residues. The germline gives CDR1 TSESDYY, CDR2 QEAYKQQN. The CDR3 nucleotides read TGTGCTTATAGTTCCCCCCTACTTGGGGGATACGCGGGCCGGAGCGATAAACTCATCTTT. It codes for CAYSSPLLGGYAGRSDKLIF.

Comment on this clone: A read error likely explains why the TCRdb protein, taken from a much larger clone, differs from this DNA's translation at residue 4; the protein shown is translated from the DNA. The chain recombines TRDV3 with TRDJ1, with 11 positions matching TRDD3. TCRdb does not report a J gene; here it was assigned by matching the DNA to germline references. Germline CDR1 reads TVYSNPD; CDR2 reads GDNSRS (reference sequence). V gave up 2 bases and J gave up 3 bases; unmatched junction bases: 26. This CDR3 comprises 21 residues. The CDR3 protein is CAFGTWPSAYSGGYVSDKLIF. CDR3 in DNA: TGTGCCTTTGGGACTTGGCCTTCCGCCTATAGTGGGGGATACGTCTCCGATAAACTCATCTTT.

This clone appeared many times. The protein given by TCRdb reflects a much larger clone and differs at residue 17 from this DNA's translation, likely from a read error; the protein shown is the DNA's translation. The chain uses TRDV3 and TRDJ1; 11 bases agree with TRDD3. Germline V gene data show CDR1 as TVYSNPD and CDR2 as GDNSRS (reference sequence). This CDR3 is 21 amino acids long. DNA of the CDR3: TGTGCCTTCCCGCGGGGCCTTCCCCGAAACTGGGGGATAGTAGCGACCGAGAAACTCATCTTT. Translation gives CAFPRGLPRNWGIVATEKLIF.

This clone was observed a few times. The mismatch at residue 6 between this DNA's translation and the TCRdb protein of a much larger clone likely reflects a read error; the protein shown is translated from the DNA. This rearrangement joins TRDV1 to TRDJ1, with D maybe TRDD2 (5 bases). No J gene was available from TCRdb, and it was assigned here by a germline match of the DNA. The CDR3 spans 17 residues. The germline V and J ends were trimmed by 8 bases and 3 bases, with 25 bases remaining between them. CDR1 TSWWSYY and CDR2 QGS come from the germline V gene. The CDR3 loop is CALPLLSQLLKADKLIF. Here the CDR3 DNA reads TGTGCTCTTCCCCTTCTCTCGCAGCTACTCAAGGCCGATAAACTCATCTTT.

This clone was counted a few times. The protein TCRdb lists belongs to a much larger clone and differs from this DNA's translation at residue 4, which points to a read error; the protein shown is made from the DNA. The chain has TRDV3 and TRDJ1; 8 positions agree with TRDD2. TCRdb lists no J gene, so it was determined here by aligning the DNA to germline. Looked up from germline, CDR1 is TVYSNPD and CDR2 is GDNSRS (reference sequence). V gave up 0 bases and J gave up 0 bases; unmatched junction bases: 21. The CDR3 is 20 residues long. CDR3 in DNA: TGTGCCTTTAGGAGGCCTTCCTATCATCGTGTGACATACTACACCGATAAACTCATCTTT. Protein sequence: CAFRRPSYHRVTYYTDKLIF.